These 4 T cell receptor beta chains were all obtained from the same sample, sequenced in a study of blood T cell repertoires in COVID-19. TCRdb keeps only in-frame clones here, not all; method: immunoSEQ multiplex PCR. The sample comprises roughly 400,000 clones, approximately 89% of which are singletons, and approximately 1.5% rests with the top ten. Sequenced: PBMCs or T cells enriched from blood (not recorded which). Receptors originate from a woman aged 25-40 years who had recovered from COVID-19.

The rearrangement uses TRBV6-5 and TRBJ2-5; D might be TRBD2 (5 bases). The CDR3 spans 11 residues. Per germline, CDR1 MNHEY and CDR2 SVGAGI. V gave up 2 bases and J gave up 7 bases, with 5 bases separating them. CDR3 protein: CASSYGGTQYF. DNA of the CDR3: TGTGCCAGCAGTTACGGAGGGACCCAGTACTTC.

The CDR3 sequence: CASRPDGTGGSEAFF. CDR3 coding DNA: TGTGCCAGCAGACCAGATGGGACAGGGGGCTCTGAAGCTTTCTTT. J is TRBJ1-1 and V is TRBV7-8; TRBD1 aligns across 12 bases. The J segment lost 6 bases and the V segment lost 6 bases, leaving 8 bases of the junction unmatched. The CDR3 spans 15 residues. CDR1 is SGHVS and CDR2 is FQNEAQ in the germline V gene.

This rearrangement joins TRBV7-8 to TRBJ2-3; 11 nucleotides align to TRBD2. Trimming cost V 4 bases and J 4 bases; bases outside gene matches: 19. This CDR3 has 20 amino acids. Germline values: CDR1 SGHVS, CDR2 FQNEAQ. CDR3 region: CASSSPGTPVSGGAPDTQYF. CDR3 sequence (DNA): TGTGCCAGCAGCTCGCCCGGGACACCGGTTAGCGGGGGGGCCCCAGATACGCAGTATTTT.

This clone has only a few counts. Written as DNA, the CDR3 is TGTGCCAGCAGCCCTGGGACAGGGATTGGCGGCTACACCTTC. It encodes CASSPGTGIGGYTF. This chain uses TRBV5-6 with TRBJ1-2; 9 bases are shared with TRBD1. The V gene's germline CDR1 is SGHDT and CDR2 YYEEEE. The V segment lost 4 bases and the J segment 8 bases; nucleotides outside the gene matches: 9. CDR3 length equals 14 residues.